This TCR beta chain was recovered during a study of blood T cells in healthy people across ages. Points from the study as a whole: TCR beta diversity per million T cells fell roughly linearly with age.

Next came a second PCR, run for about 7 to 11 cycles, which used a sample-barcoded 5' primer along with a J-beta primer mix. TCRdb independently ran MiXCR on the 5' RACE reads; one entry per CDR3 protein. The repertoire consists of 540,000 or so distinct CDR3 sequences, with about 45% occurring once and the leading ten covering around 25%. Germline CDR1 is KGHSH and CDR2 is LQKENI. The CDR3 length is 17 residues. J was trimmed by 3 bases and V by 0 bases; bases with no gene match: 8. In regard to this clonotype: Its antigen is unidentified.

This sequence originates from a man older than 75 in good health. The V call is TRBV18, the J call TRBJ2-1, with 7 positions matching TRBD1. What was sequenced was blood. The CDR3: CASSPPQSTGYYNEQFF. The CDR3 coding sequence is TGTGCCAGCTCACCACCGCAATCGACAGGGTACTACAATGAGCAGTTCTTC. Looking up the rest from reference TRBV18 and TRBJ2-1 gives the full variable domain: NAGVMQNPRHLVRRRGQEARLRCSPMKGHSHVYWYRQLPEEGLKFMVYLQKENIIDESGMPKERFSAEFPKEGPSILRIQQVVRGDSAAYFCASSPPQSTGYYNEQFFGPGTRLTVL.